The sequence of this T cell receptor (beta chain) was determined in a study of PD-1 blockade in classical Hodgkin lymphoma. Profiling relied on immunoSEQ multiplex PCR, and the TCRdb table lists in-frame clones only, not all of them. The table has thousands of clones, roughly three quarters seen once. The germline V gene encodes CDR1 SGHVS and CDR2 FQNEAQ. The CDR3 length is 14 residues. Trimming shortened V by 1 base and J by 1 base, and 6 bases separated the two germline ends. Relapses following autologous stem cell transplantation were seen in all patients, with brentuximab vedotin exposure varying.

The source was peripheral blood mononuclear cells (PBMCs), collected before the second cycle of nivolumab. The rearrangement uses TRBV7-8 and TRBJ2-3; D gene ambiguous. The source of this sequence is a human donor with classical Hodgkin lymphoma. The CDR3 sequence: CASSLGLGTDTQYF. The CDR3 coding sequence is TGTGCCAGCAGCTTAGGGTTAGGCACAGATACGCAGTATTTT.